The clone carrying this TCR beta chain was picked up one time. Assay used: immunoSEQ multiplex PCR; TCRdb lists only in-frame clones, some missing. The sample has around 80,000 clones, 92% seen once; the top ten hold about 3%. This sample is drawn from a study of T cell changes during pregnancy in multiple sclerosis. The TCR sequence derives from a female donor with multiple sclerosis, enrolled in a pregnancy study. The material sequenced was peripheral blood, taken before pregnancy.

The CDR3 is CASSVGGRPAYEQYF. The CDR3 nucleotides read TGTGCCAGCAGCGTGGGGGGACGACCTGCCTACGAGCAGTACTTC. The chain has TRBV6-1 and TRBJ2-7; D possibly corresponds to TRBD2 (6 bases). V was cut by 6 bases and J by 2 bases, with 17 bases left in between. The CDR3 is made up of 15 amino acids. Germline values: CDR1 MNHNS, CDR2 SASEGT.